One sample yielded the 6 T cell receptor beta chains listed below, sequenced in a study of T cell responses to AZD1222 COVID-19 vaccine. Repertoires were generated with immunoSEQ multiplex PCR, while TCRdb's copy carries only in-frame clones and drops some. The table records about 130,000 clones, 75% to 90% of them present only once. The sample here was peripheral blood, taken on day 0 of AZD1222 vaccination. These receptor sequences come from an adult in good health.

Only a few counts were recorded for this clone. This chain uses TRBV29-1 with TRBJ1-5; D may be TRBD1 (6 bases). Per the germline V gene, CDR1 is SQVTM and CDR2 is ANQGSEA. Trimming left V 4 bases short and J 3 bases short, with 10 bases between. The CDR3 spans 13 residues. The CDR3 region is CSVVTGYNQPQHF. The CDR3 DNA is TGCAGCGTTGTAACAGGGTACAATCAGCCCCAGCATTTT.

The rearrangement uses TRBV6-5 and TRBJ1-5; no firm D call. Trimming left V 7 bases short and J 3 bases short, with 16 bases between. CDR3 length: 15 residues. The germline CDR1 and CDR2 sequences are MNHEY and SVGAGI. CDR3 loop: CASTFGILNNQPQHF. CDR3 in DNA: TGTGCCAGCACTTTCGGGATCTTAAACAATCAGCCCCAGCATTTT.

This CDR3 reads CASSIDQRERYGYTF. In DNA form, the CDR3 reads TGTGCCAGTAGTATAGATCAGAGGGAACGATATGGCTACACCTTC. The chain carries TRBV19 and TRBJ1-2; D remains unclear. Germline V gene sequence: CDR1 LNHDA, CDR2 SQIVND (reference sequence). This CDR3 comprises 15 residues. Trimming left V 0 bases short and J 5 bases short, with 13 bases between. Using reference TRBV19 and TRBJ1-2 for the parts outside the CDR3, the full variable domain is DGGITQSPKYLFRKEGQNVTLSCEQNLNHDAMYWYRQDPGQGLRLIYYSQIVNDFQKGDIAEGYSVSREKKESFPLTVTSAQKNPTAFYLCASSIDQRERYGYTFGSGTRLTVV.

The V call is TRBV5-4, the J call TRBJ1-6; D remains unclear. Per germline, CDR1 SGHNT and CDR2 YYREEE (reference sequence). CDR3 size: 15 residues. V gave up 3 bases and J gave up 8 bases, with 15 bases separating them. CDR3 sequence: CASSSGDDSYSPLHF. The CDR3 DNA follows: TGTGCCAGCAGCTCGGGCGACGACTCTTATTCACCCCTCCACTTT.

The genes are TRBV2 and TRBJ2-3; weak D call: TRBD1 (5 bases). Trimming left V 0 bases short and J 6 bases short, with 19 bases between. CDR1 is SNHLY and CDR2 is FYNNEI in the germline V gene. CDR3 size: 17 residues. The CDR3 sequence: CASSEAWAGHLLDTQYF. Here the CDR3 DNA reads TGTGCCAGCAGTGAAGCATGGGCAGGACACCTACTCGATACGCAGTATTTT. Variable domain in full (rest from reference TRBV2 and TRBJ2-3): EPEVTQTPSHQVTQMGQEVILRCVPISNHLYFYWYRQILGQKVEFLVSFYNNEISEKSEIFDDQFSVERPDGSNFTLKIRSTKLEDSAMYFCASSEAWAGHLLDTQYFGPGTRLTVL.

The chain has TRBV7-8 and TRBJ1-5, with D possibly TRBD1 on 6 matching bases. CDR3 size: 16 residues. Germline lookup yields CDR1 SGHVS and CDR2 FQNEAQ. V was shortened by 1 base and J by 3 bases, with 13 bases between the two germline ends. The DNA of the CDR3 is TGTGCCAGCAGCTTAGAGTCACGGGGGCTCAATCAGCCCCAGCATTTT. Its translation: CASSLESRGLNQPQHF.